These 7 T cell receptor beta chains were sequenced from one sample in a study of T cells in Graves' hyperthyroidism and ophthalmopathy (dated by TCRdb to 2018 to 2020). The library was produced with multiplex PCR. The sequencer was an Illumina HiSeq 2000. Amplification of TCR beta CDR3 regions was carried out from RNA transcripts. For the first round of RT-PCR on the TCR CDR3, the HTBI primer set was used together with the Qiagen OneStep RT-PCR kit. TCRdb took the public reads, trimmed them with fastp at Q25, ran MiXCR for clone calling and kept in-frame beta chains. Rows matching on CDR3 protein sequence are summarized as one entry with the most common DNA and genes. For this sample the table gives more than 500,000 distinct CDR3 sequences, of which about a sixth were detected only once. About 3.8% of the sample is held by the ten biggest clonotypes. Sequencing was done on a sample of blood. The origin of the receptors is a woman aged 30 to 39 with Graves' hyperthyroidism.

In its sample, this clonotype was seen many times. The chain recombines TRBV6-1 with TRBJ2-2; 7 bases are a match to TRBD1. With V trimmed by 8 bases and J by 1 base, 13 bases remained unmatched. CDR1 and CDR2 (germline): MNHNS, SASEGT. The CDR3 consists of 17 residues. CDR3 residues: CASSNKNRGRNTGELFF. CDR3 coding DNA: TGTGCCAGCTCCAATAAGAACAGGGGTCGGAACACCGGGGAGCTGTTTTTT.

This clonotype was picked up many times. The gene calls are TRBV7-3 and TRBJ2-4; the D is unclear. Trimming took off 1 base at V and 7 bases at J, with 8 bases between the two ends. The CDR3 is 13 residues long. Germline V CDR1 and CDR2: SGHTA, FQGTGA. The CDR3 DNA reads TGTGCCAGCAGCTTAAATCATGGGAACATTCAGTACTTC. Amino acids: CASSLNHGNIQYF.

The chain employs TRBV7-9 and TRBJ1-2; no firm D call. Germline V CDR1 and CDR2: SEHNR, FQNEAQ (reference sequence). Trimming shortened V by 5 bases and J by 6 bases, and 4 bases separated the two germline ends. The CDR3 covers 10 residues. CDR3 region: CASSGDGYTF. The CDR3 nucleotides are TGTGCCAGCAGCGGAGATGGCTACACCTTC.

This clonotype was detected ten times or more. The rearrangement uses TRBV28 and TRBJ2-3; 8 nucleotides agree with TRBD1. Per germline, CDR1 MDHEN and CDR2 SYDVKM. The trim removed 4 bases at V and 5 bases at J, leaving 8 bases unmatched. This CDR3 is 15 amino acids long. The CDR3 loop is CASSSQGARKDTQYF. The CDR3 coding sequence is TGTGCCAGCAGTTCTCAGGGGGCTAGGAAAGATACGCAGTATTTT. Supplemented by reference TRBV28 and TRBJ2-3, the full variable domain reads DVKVTQSSRYLVKRTGEKVFLECVQDMDHENMFWYRQDPGLGLRLIYFSYDVKMKEKGDIPEGYSVSREKKERFSLILESASTNQTSMYLCASSSQGARKDTQYFGPGTRLTVL.

The chain links TRBV28 to TRBJ1-6, with D perhaps matching TRBD1 (5 bases). In germline, CDR1 is MDHEN, CDR2 SYDVKM. The CDR3 extends over 14 amino acids. Trimming pared 2 bases from V and 6 bases from J, leaving 8 bases between. The CDR3 loop reads CASSLGGPNSPLHF. The CDR3 nucleotides are TGTGCCAGCAGTTTAGGGGGACCTAATTCACCCCTCCACTTT.

This sequence joins TRBV20-1 and TRBJ2-1; 7 bases are a match to TRBD2. Germline loops: CDR1 DFQATT, CDR2 SNEGSKA (reference sequence). V shed 3 bases, J shed 1 base, and the junction held 12 bases outside the gene matches. CDR3 length: 17 residues. This CDR3 reads CSASGSGFRYSYNEQFF. In DNA, the CDR3 is TGCAGTGCTAGTGGTAGCGGGTTTAGGTATTCCTACAATGAGCAGTTCTTC.

This clonotype was counted a few times. This chain uses TRBV7-2 with TRBJ2-1, with 7 bases matching TRBD2. The V gene end was trimmed by 5 bases and the J gene end by 3 bases; junction bases not matched to a gene: 4. Germline V gene sequence: CDR1 SGHTA, CDR2 FQGNSA. The CDR3 length is 14 residues. The DNA for the CDR3 is TGTGCCAGCAGCCGGCCGGGGGGCTACAATGAGCAGTTCTTC. Translating it yields CASSRPGGYNEQFF.